This T cell receptor beta chain was documented in a study of technical replicates of blood from a few donors. TCRdb's copy holds only in-frame clones and misses some; the assay was immunoSEQ multiplex PCR. The sample records under 65,000 clones, approximately 90% being singletons. The CDR3 runs 12 residues. V dropped 3 bases and J dropped 7 bases, with 6 bases sitting between them. Germline V gives CDR1 KGHSH, CDR2 LQKENI. The chain recombines TRBV18 with TRBJ2-2; D not resolved. What was sequenced was PBMCs. The sequence was collected from a human donor in good health. Some clones in this sample may be carry-over from other donors' samples. The DNA for the CDR3 is TGTGCCAGCTCACCTGGCATCGGGGAGCTGTTTTTT. Translation gives CASSPGIGELFF. Based on the CDR3 plus reference TRBV18 and TRBJ2-2, the full variable domain is NAGVMQNPRHLVRRRGQEARLRCSPMKGHSHVYWYRQLPEEGLKFMVYLQKENIIDESGMPKERFSAEFPKEGPSILRIQQVVRGDSAAYFCASSPGIGELFFGEGSRLTVL.